This is a list of T cell receptor beta chains from one sample in a study of identical twins. TCRdb itself ran the 5' RACE reads through MiXCR, one entry per CDR3 protein. Of 500,000 to 650,000 distinct CDR3 sequences in the sample, around 20% are singletons; the top ten hold approximately 0.48%. These same data were also listed under a study on yellow fever vaccine responses in identical twins.

The specimen was CD4+ T cells sorted from blood. The receptors were sampled from a woman aged 18-30 years in good health. The CDR3 runs from the conserved cysteine through the conserved F or W. The D gene is left open where the match is weak. Clone size is not always given. Where it is, it says once, few, many or a class for expanded clones.

J: TRBJ2-2; V: TRBV9; length: 12; size: .; D: .; DNA: TGTGCCAGCAGCGTAGTCCCCGGGGAGCTGTTTTTT; CDR3: CASSVVPGELFF
J: TRBJ2-2; V: TRBV18; length: 18; size: .; D: .; DNA: TGTGCCAGCTCACTCCCGCTGGGTCCGGCGCTCAACACCGGGGAGCTGTTTTTT; CDR3: CASSLPLGPALNTGELFF
J: TRBJ2-3; V: TRBV20-1; length: 12; size: .; D: TRBD2; DNA: TGCAGTGCTAGCGGGGGGTCAGATACGCAGTATTTT; CDR3: CSASGGSDTQYF
J: TRBJ2-1; V: TRBV29-1; length: 15; size: few; D: .; DNA: TGCAGCGTTGCCCGCGGGACACTTAGGGTCAATGAGCAGTTCTTC; CDR3: CSVARGTLRVNEQFF
J: TRBJ2-1; V: TRBV5-6; length: 15; size: .; D: .; DNA: TGTGCCAGCAGCTTTGGAGGCGGGAAGTACAATGAGCAGTTCTTC; CDR3: CASSFGGGKYNEQFF
J: TRBJ1-1; V: TRBV10-3; length: 14; size: .; D: TRBD1; DNA: TGTGCCACCACCCCTATTAAAAAACAGGGGGTCGCTTTCTTT; CDR3: CATTPIKKQGVAFF
J: TRBJ2-5; V: TRBV6-5; length: 13; size: many; D: .; DNA: TGTGCCAGCAGTTCACAGGGTACTGTGACCCAGTACTTC; CDR3: CASSSQGTVTQYF
J: TRBJ2-1; V: TRBV7-3; length: 15; size: .; D: .; DNA: TGTGCCAGCAGCTTAACACGGGAGAGGTACAATGAGCAGTTCTTC; CDR3: CASSLTRERYNEQFF
J: TRBJ1-4; V: TRBV20-1; length: 13; size: few; D: .; DNA: TGCAGTGCCCATGGGGGTTTTGGGGAAAAACTGTTTTTT; CDR3: CSAHGGFGEKLFF
J: TRBJ2-7; V: TRBV4-1; length: 16; size: few; D: .; DNA: TGCGCCAGCAGCCAAGATAGAGTGGGCAATCCCTACGAGCAGTACTTC; CDR3: CASSQDRVGNPYEQYF
J: TRBJ1-6; V: TRBV20-1; length: 12; size: .; D: .; DNA: TGCAGTGCTAGAGATGAAGGTTCACCCCTCCACTTT; CDR3: CSARDEGSPLHF
J: TRBJ2-7; V: TRBV19; length: 14; size: .; D: TRBD2; DNA: TGTGCCAGTAGTTACCTAGCGGGAGTTCGGGAGCAGTACTTC; CDR3: CASSYLAGVREQYF
J: TRBJ2-1; V: TRBV24-1; length: 15; size: few; D: .; DNA: TGTGCCACCAGTGGGGGTTTTGAGACCTACAATGAGCAGTTCTTC; CDR3: CATSGGFETYNEQFF
J: TRBJ1-1; V: TRBV12-3/TRBV12-4; length: 13; size: .; D: .; DNA: TGTGCCAGCAGTTTGTGGCCCGAGGCTGAAGCTTTCTTT; CDR3: CASSLWPEAEAFF
J: TRBJ1-2; V: TRBV3-1; length: 14; size: .; D: .; DNA: TGTGCCAGCAGCCAAGAGGTGGACAACTATGGCTACACCTTC; CDR3: CASSQEVDNYGYTF
J: TRBJ2-1; V: TRBV2; length: 13; size: .; D: .; DNA: TGTGCCAGCAGTGAAAATCTGGGGCGTGAGCAGTTCTTC; CDR3: CASSENLGREQFF
J: TRBJ1-2; V: TRBV19; length: 14; size: .; D: .; DNA: TGTGCCAGTACCTACCTCGGGTATAACTATGGCTACACCTTC; CDR3: CASTYLGYNYGYTF
J: TRBJ2-1; V: TRBV6-5; length: 14; size: few; D: .; DNA: TGTGCCAGCAGTTACCCTGGACTGAACAATGAGCAGTTCTTC; CDR3: CASSYPGLNNEQFF
J: TRBJ2-3; V: TRBV2; length: 16; size: .; D: .; DNA: TGTGCCAGCAGTCAACAGAAATCTGGAACCGCAGATACGCAGTATTTT; CDR3: CASSQQKSGTADTQYF
J: TRBJ2-1; V: TRBV7-9; length: 14; size: .; D: TRBD2; DNA: TGTGCCAGCAGATTGACTAGCGGCGACAATGAGCAGTTCTTC; CDR3: CASRLTSGDNEQFF
J: TRBJ2-1; V: TRBV3-1; length: 20; size: .; D: TRBD2; DNA: TGTGCCAGCAGCCAAGATATATTTCGGACGACTAGCGGGAATTACAATGAGCAGTTCTTC; CDR3: CASSQDIFRTTSGNYNEQFF
J: TRBJ1-4; V: TRBV12-3/TRBV12-4; length: 17; size: few; D: .; DNA: TGTGCCAGCAGTTTAGAGGTGGCCTTCCATTTAAATGAAAAACTGTTTTTT; CDR3: CASSLEVAFHLNEKLFF
J: TRBJ2-2; V: TRBV24-1; length: 16; size: .; D: .; DNA: TGTGCCACCAGTACCTCGGGGGCCATAAGGATCGGGGAGCTGTTTTTT; CDR3: CATSTSGAIRIGELFF
J: TRBJ2-1; V: TRBV20-1; length: 15; size: .; D: TRBD2; DNA: TGCAGTGCTAGAGATCGTCTAGCGGGAATGAATGAGCAGTTCTTC; CDR3: CSARDRLAGMNEQFF
J: TRBJ2-1; V: TRBV5-1; length: 15; size: many; D: TRBD1; DNA: TGCGCCAGCAGCTTAGACAGGGTGACAAACAATGAGCAGTTCTTC; CDR3: CASSLDRVTNNEQFF
J: TRBJ2-2; V: TRBV24-1; length: 14; size: few; D: .; DNA: TGTGCCACCAGTCGGGGGACGAACACCGGGGAGCTGTTTTTT; CDR3: CATSRGTNTGELFF
J: TRBJ1-1; V: TRBV28; length: 13; size: few; D: .; DNA: TGTGCCAGCAGTTTATGGCTGAACACTGAAGCTTTCTTT; CDR3: CASSLWLNTEAFF
J: TRBJ2-5; V: TRBV10-3; length: 15; size: .; D: TRBD1; DNA: TGTGCCATCAGTGAGTTGGCAGGGGGCTTAGAGACCCAGTACTTC; CDR3: CAISELAGGLETQYF
J: TRBJ2-7; V: TRBV20-1; length: 14; size: few; D: TRBD2; DNA: TGCAGTGCAAAAAGCGGGAAACCGGGCTACGAGCAGTACTTC; CDR3: CSAKSGKPGYEQYF
J: TRBJ2-1; V: TRBV4-1; length: 15; size: .; D: .; DNA: TGCGCCAGCAGCATTCCCCTCACTAGCAACGATGAGCAGTTCTTC; CDR3: CASSIPLTSNDEQFF
J: TRBJ2-7; V: TRBV24-1; length: 12; size: .; D: .; DNA: TGTGCCACCAATTCCCCAGACTACGAGCAGTACTTC; CDR3: CATNSPDYEQYF
J: TRBJ2-7; V: TRBV10-3; length: 12; size: few; D: .; DNA: TGTGCCGCAGGACAAGGGAAAGGCGAGCAGTACTTC; CDR3: CAAGQGKGEQYF
J: TRBJ2-5; V: TRBV21-1; length: 14; size: .; D: .; DNA: TGTGCCAGGGGCCCGGAGGGACCACAAGAGACCCAGTACTTC; CDR3: CARGPEGPQETQYF
J: TRBJ1-1; V: TRBV6-1; length: 15; size: .; D: .; DNA: TGTGCCAGCCCCCGTATCGGACACAGGAACACTGAAGCTTTCTTT; CDR3: CASPRIGHRNTEAFF
J: TRBJ2-3; V: TRBV7-8; length: 12; size: .; D: TRBD2; DNA: TGTGCGGGGGGGGGTAGCACAGATACGCAGTATTTT; CDR3: CAGGGSTDTQYF
J: TRBJ1-2; V: TRBV19; length: 15; size: .; D: .; DNA: TGTGCCAGTAGTGGATCCGGGACTGCGGGCTATGGCTACACCTTC; CDR3: CASSGSGTAGYGYTF
J: TRBJ2-3; V: TRBV12-3/TRBV12-4; length: 17; size: few; D: .; DNA: TGTGCCAGCAGTAAGGGGTACAGGGTAGAGAGCACAGATACGCAGTATTTT; CDR3: CASSKGYRVESTDTQYF
J: TRBJ2-3; V: TRBV2; length: 12; size: many; D: .; DNA: TGTGCCAGCAAGGAGGGCACAGATACGCAGTATTTT; CDR3: CASKEGTDTQYF
J: TRBJ2-3; V: TRBV20-1; length: 16; size: .; D: TRBD2; DNA: TGCAGTGCTCCGACCTATAGCGGGCTCGGTACAGATACGCAGTATTTT; CDR3: CSAPTYSGLGTDTQYF
J: TRBJ2-3; V: TRBV29-1; length: 10; size: .; D: .; DNA: TGCAGCTTTGTAGGAGATACGCAGTATTTT; CDR3: CSFVGDTQYF
J: TRBJ2-1; V: TRBV9; length: 15; size: .; D: TRBD1; DNA: TGTGCCAGCAGCCGGGACAGGGTCGGCTACAATGAGCAGTTCTTC; CDR3: CASSRDRVGYNEQFF
J: TRBJ1-6; V: TRBV4-1; length: 14; size: .; D: .; DNA: TGCGCCAGCAGCCAATCAGGCCATAATTCACCCCTCCACTTT; CDR3: CASSQSGHNSPLHF
J: TRBJ1-1; V: TRBV28; length: 15; size: few; D: .; DNA: TGTGCCAGCAGGGGGTCGCAGGGTCTGAACACTGAAGCTTTCTTT; CDR3: CASRGSQGLNTEAFF
J: TRBJ1-4; V: TRBV3-1; length: 15; size: few; D: .; DNA: TGTGCCAGCAGCCAAGGAAAGGCAACTAATGAAAAACTGTTTTTT; CDR3: CASSQGKATNEKLFF
J: TRBJ1-1; V: TRBV7-9; length: 12; size: .; D: .; DNA: TGTGCCAGCAGCTTAGTGGACGTTGAAGCTTTCTTT; CDR3: CASSLVDVEAFF
J: TRBJ1-6; V: TRBV6-1; length: 15; size: few; D: TRBD1; DNA: TGTGCCAGCAGTCCAGGGGGCCGGGGGAATTCACCCCTCCACTTT; CDR3: CASSPGGRGNSPLHF
J: TRBJ1-1; V: TRBV20-1; length: 12; size: .; D: .; DNA: TGCAGTGCTAGAATCCCACCAGGGGAAGCTTTCTTT; CDR3: CSARIPPGEAFF
J: TRBJ2-7; V: TRBV7-3; length: 15; size: .; D: TRBD2; DNA: TGTGCCAGCAGCTTAGCGGGAGGGCGAGCTGACGAGCAGTACTTC; CDR3: CASSLAGGRADEQYF
J: TRBJ1-1; V: TRBV20-1; length: 16; size: few; D: .; DNA: TGCAGTGCTAGAGCCAACCGGGCCCAGATGAACACTGAAGCTTTCTTT; CDR3: CSARANRAQMNTEAFF
J: TRBJ2-1; V: TRBV4-2; length: 16; size: many; D: TRBD2; DNA: TGTGCCAGCAGCCAAGCGGCGGGAGGTGGCCACAATGAGCAGTTCTTC; CDR3: CASSQAAGGGHNEQFF
J: TRBJ2-1; V: TRBV6-2/TRBV6-3; length: 11; size: .; D: .; DNA: TGTGCCAGCCGAGATTTCAATGAGCAGTTCTTC; CDR3: CASRDFNEQFF
J: TRBJ2-7; V: TRBV27; length: 17; size: .; D: TRBD2; DNA: TGTGCCAGCAGTCAACGGTTGACTAGCGGAGAAAGATACGAGCAGTACTTC; CDR3: CASSQRLTSGERYEQYF
J: TRBJ2-3; V: TRBV5-1; length: 16; size: .; D: TRBD1; DNA: TGCGCCAGCAGCTTGGCCGGGACAGGGTTCACAGATACGCAGTATTTT; CDR3: CASSLAGTGFTDTQYF